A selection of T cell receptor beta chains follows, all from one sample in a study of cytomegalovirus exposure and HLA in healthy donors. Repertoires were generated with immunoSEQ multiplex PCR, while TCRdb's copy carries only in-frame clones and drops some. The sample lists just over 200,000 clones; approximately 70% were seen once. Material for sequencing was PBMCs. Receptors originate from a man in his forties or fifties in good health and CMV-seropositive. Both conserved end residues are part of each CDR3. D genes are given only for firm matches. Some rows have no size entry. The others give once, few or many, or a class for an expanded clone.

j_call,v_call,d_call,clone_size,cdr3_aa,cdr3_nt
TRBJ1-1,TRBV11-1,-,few,CASSLERGLRAFF,TGTGCCAGCAGCTTAGAAAGGGGTTTAAGAGCTTTCTTT
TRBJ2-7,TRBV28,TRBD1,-,CASNVPGQGFDEQYF,TGTGCCAGCAATGTTCCGGGACAGGGATTCGACGAGCAGTACTTC
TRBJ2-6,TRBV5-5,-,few,CASSNQGSGANVLTF,TGTGCCAGCAGCAACCAGGGGTCTGGGGCCAACGTCCTGACTTTC
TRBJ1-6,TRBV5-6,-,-,CASSLAPQVDNSPLHF,TGTGCCAGCAGCTTGGCTCCCCAGGTGGATAATTCACCCCTCCACTTT
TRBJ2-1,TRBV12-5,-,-,CASGLSPGQQQFF,TGTGCTAGTGGTTTGTCGCCAGGACAGCAGCAGTTCTTC
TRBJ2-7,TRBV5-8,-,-,CASSPSFYEQYF,TGTGCCAGCAGCCCGTCTTTCTACGAGCAGTACTTC
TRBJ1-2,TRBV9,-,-,CASSVEERASYGYTF,TGTGCCAGCAGCGTGGAGGAGCGGGCTTCGTATGGCTACACCTTC
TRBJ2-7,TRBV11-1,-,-,CASSTDNYEQYF,TGTGCCAGCAGCACGGACAACTACGAGCAGTACTTC
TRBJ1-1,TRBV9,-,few,CASSVVSPGEAFF,TGTGCCAGCAGCGTAGTATCCCCGGGTGAAGCTTTCTTT
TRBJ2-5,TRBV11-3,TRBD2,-,CASSFGGVGGDETQYF,TGTGCCAGCAGCTTTGGGGGGGTTGGAGGGGACGAGACCCAGTACTTC
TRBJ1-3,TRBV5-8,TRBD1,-,CASSLDRGPGNTIYF,TGTGCCAGCAGTCTGGACAGGGGGCCTGGAAACACCATATATTTT
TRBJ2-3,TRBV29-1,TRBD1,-,CSVAPRTGGDVDTQYF,TGCAGCGTTGCGCCCAGGACAGGGGGGGACGTGGATACGCAGTATTTT
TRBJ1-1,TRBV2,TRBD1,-,CASSEWGQSNTEAFF,TGTGCCAGCAGTGAATGGGGACAGTCAAACACTGAAGCTTTCTTT
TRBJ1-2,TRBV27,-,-,CASSFRIGGYGYTF,TGTGCCAGCAGTTTCAGAATTGGAGGGTATGGCTACACCTTC
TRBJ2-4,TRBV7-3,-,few,CASSLEVGSKNIQYF,TGTGCCAGCAGCTTGGAGGTGGGGTCCAAAAACATTCAGTACTTC
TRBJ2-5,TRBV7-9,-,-,CASSFTGGPDQETQYF,TGTGCCAGCAGCTTTACCGGGGGGCCAGACCAAGAGACCCAGTACTTC
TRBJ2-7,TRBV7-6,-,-,CASSPGRRTYEQYF,TGTGCCAGCAGCCCGGGCCGGCGGACTTACGAGCAGTACTTC
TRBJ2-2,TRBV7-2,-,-,CASSLTWNTGELFF,TGTGCCAGCAGCTTAACATGGAACACCGGGGAGCTGTTTTTT
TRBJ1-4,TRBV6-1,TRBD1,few,CASSEAFDRGYEKLFF,TGTGCCAGCAGTGAAGCGTTCGACAGGGGATATGAAAAACTGTTTTTT
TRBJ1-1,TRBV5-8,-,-,CASSLREEAYGMNTEAFF,TGTGCCAGCAGCCTTCGCGAGGAGGCCTATGGCATGAACACTGAAGCTTTCTTT
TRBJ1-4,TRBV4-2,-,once,CASSQGAGGDEKLFF,TGTGCCAGCAGCCAAGGCGCGGGGGGGGATGAAAAACTGTTTTTT
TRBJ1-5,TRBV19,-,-,CASSMEQFGGPQHF,TGTGCCAGTAGTATGGAACAGTTTGGAGGGCCCCAGCATTTT
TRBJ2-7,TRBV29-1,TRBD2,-,CSVGTSYEQYF,TGCAGCGTAGGGACTAGCTACGAGCAGTACTTC
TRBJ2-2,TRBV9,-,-,CASSPRGREAAGELFF,TGTGCCAGCAGCCCTCGGGGCAGGGAGGCGGCCGGGGAGCTGTTTTTT
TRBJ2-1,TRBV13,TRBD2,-,CASSSRLAGTHEQFF,TGTGCCAGCAGCTCCCGACTAGCGGGGACCCATGAGCAGTTCTTC
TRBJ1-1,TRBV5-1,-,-,CASSLEGLLTEAFF,TGCGCCAGCAGCTTGGAGGGACTGCTCACTGAAGCTTTCTTT
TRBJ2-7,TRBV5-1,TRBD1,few,CASSLLRGPYEQYF,TGCGCCAGCAGCTTACTCAGGGGGCCCTACGAGCAGTACTTC
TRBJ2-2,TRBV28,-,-,CASSFGVNTGELFF,TGTGCCAGCAGTTTCGGGGTTAACACCGGGGAGCTGTTTTTT
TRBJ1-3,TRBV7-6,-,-,CASSRTRTAAGNTIYF,TGTGCCAGCAGCCGAACCCGGACAGCCGCTGGAAACACCATATATTTT
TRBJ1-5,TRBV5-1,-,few,CASSLGGTEGPPQHF,TGCGCCAGCAGCTTGGGAGGGACGGAGGGACCGCCCCAGCATTTT
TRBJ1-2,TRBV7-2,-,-,CASSLRGFDGYTF,TGTGCCAGCAGCTTACGGGGATTCGATGGCTACACCTTC
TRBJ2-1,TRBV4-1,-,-,CASSQGPQGTDNEQFF,TGCGCCAGCAGCCAAGGACCCCAGGGGACGGACAATGAGCAGTTCTTC
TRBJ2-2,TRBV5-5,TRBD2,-,CASSSAGWGRAGELFF,TGTGCCAGCAGCTCAGCGGGCTGGGGGAGGGCCGGGGAGCTGTTTTTT
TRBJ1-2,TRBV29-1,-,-,CSVLGSADRKNYGYTF,TGCAGCGTCCTGGGGTCCGCCGACAGAAAAAACTATGGCTACACCTTC
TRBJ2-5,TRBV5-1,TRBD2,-,CASSHGGVEETQYF,TGCGCCAGCAGCCATGGGGGGGTAGAAGAGACCCAGTACTTC
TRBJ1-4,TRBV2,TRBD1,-,CASRGTGSGEKLFF,TGTGCCAGCAGGGGGACAGGGTCAGGTGAAAAACTGTTTTTT
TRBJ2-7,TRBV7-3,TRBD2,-,CASSLAGTRPYEQYF,TGTGCCAGCAGCCTTGCCGGGACTAGGCCCTACGAGCAGTACTTC
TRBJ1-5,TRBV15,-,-,CATSNTGKRSEPQHF,TGTGCCACCAGCAACACAGGGAAAAGGTCGGAGCCCCAGCATTTT
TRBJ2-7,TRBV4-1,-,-,CASSRDTSYEQYF,TGCGCCAGCAGCCGGGACACCAGCTACGAGCAGTACTTC
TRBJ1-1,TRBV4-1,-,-,CASSQIFKIDRNTEAFF,TGCGCCAGCAGCCAAATATTCAAAATAGACAGGAACACTGAAGCTTTCTTT
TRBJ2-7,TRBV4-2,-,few,CASSRSRTPSYEQYF,TGTGCCAGCAGCCGATCCCGGACACCCTCCTACGAGCAGTACTTC
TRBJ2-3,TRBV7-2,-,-,CASSLVWGQVWYF,TGTGCCAGCAGCTTAGTATGGGGGCAGGTTTGGTATTTT